This T cell receptor beta chain emerged from a study of blood T cell repertoires in COVID-19. Study as a whole: The United States, Italy and Spain provided the acute and convalescent COVID-19 samples. PBMCs, B-cell-depleted T cells, or T cells provided the cDNA or gDNA that made up the material.

Original processing methods: Researchers report that nucleated cell counts were estimated from reference gene primer amplification. Produced via immunoSEQ multiplex PCR; TCRdb's table is partial and in-frame only. V, J and clone size are those of that table, while D and trimming were read from the DNA. Of about 210,000 clones detected, 84% appear once; the ten largest clones hold about 8%. The CDR3 extends over 16 amino acids. J was trimmed by 6 bases and V by 5 bases; bases with no gene match: 9. CDR1 is SGHNT, CDR2 YENEEA, per germline. The receptor comes from a woman between 45 and 60 years old with active or convalescent COVID-19. V gene TRBV11-3 combines with J gene TRBJ2-2, with 10 bases fitting TRBD1. Sequenced material: peripheral blood. CDR3 bases: TGTGCCAGCAGCCCCCAGACAGGGGGCTTGTCCGGGGAGCTGTTTTTT. Its protein product is CASSPQTGGLSGELFF. Full variable domain (remainder filled in from reference TRBV11-3 and TRBJ2-2): EAGVVQSPRYKIIEKKQPVAFWCNPISGHNTLYWYLQNLGQGPELLIRYENEEAVDDSQLPKDRFSAERLKGVDSTLKIQPAELGDSAVYLCASSPQTGGLSGELFFGEGSRLTVL.